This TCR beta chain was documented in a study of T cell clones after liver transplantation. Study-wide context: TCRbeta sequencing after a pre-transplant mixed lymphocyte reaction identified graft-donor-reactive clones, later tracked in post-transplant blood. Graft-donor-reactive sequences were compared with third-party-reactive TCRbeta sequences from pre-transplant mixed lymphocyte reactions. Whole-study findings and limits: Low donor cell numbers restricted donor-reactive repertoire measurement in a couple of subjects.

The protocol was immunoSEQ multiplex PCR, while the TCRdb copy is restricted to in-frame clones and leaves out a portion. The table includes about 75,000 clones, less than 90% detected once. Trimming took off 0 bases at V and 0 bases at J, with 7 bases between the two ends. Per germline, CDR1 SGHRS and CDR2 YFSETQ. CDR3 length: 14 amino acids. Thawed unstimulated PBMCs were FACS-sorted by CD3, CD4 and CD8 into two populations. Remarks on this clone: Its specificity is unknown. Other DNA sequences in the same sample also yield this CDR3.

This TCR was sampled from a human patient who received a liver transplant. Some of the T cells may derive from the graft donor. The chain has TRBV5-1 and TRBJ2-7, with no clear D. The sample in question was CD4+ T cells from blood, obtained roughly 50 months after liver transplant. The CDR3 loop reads CASSLGGSSYEQYF. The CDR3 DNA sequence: TGCGCCAGCAGCTTGGGGGGTAGCTCCTACGAGCAGTACTTC. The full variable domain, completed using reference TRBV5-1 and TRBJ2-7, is KAGVTQTPRYLIKTRGQQVTLSCSPISGHRSVSWYQQTPGQGLQFLFEYFSETQRNKGNFPGRFSGRQFSNSRSEMNVSTLELGDSALYLCASSLGGSSYEQYFGPGTRLTVT.